Each of the 29 T cell receptor beta chains below was sequenced from the same sample in a study of STAT3 mutations in large granular lymphocyte leukemia. General study findings and limits: In T-cell large granular lymphocyte leukemia, about half of patients showed multiple immunodominant subclonotypes.

Antigens of these TCRs are unknown. Repertoires were generated with immunoSEQ multiplex PCR, while TCRdb's copy carries only in-frame clones and drops some. The table has roughly 1,700 clones, over 25% seen once. Sequencing input: peripheral blood mononuclear cells. The receptors were gathered from a male patient between 50 and 60 years old with T-cell large granular lymphocyte leukemia. Some clones in this sample may be carry-over from other donors' samples.

A few counts support this clone. V usage is TRBV5-1 and J usage is TRBJ2-7; TRBD1 matches 8 bases. After removal of 6 bases from V and 0 bases from J, the junction contained 5 bases not matched to a gene. CDR1 and CDR2 from the germline V gene are SGHRS and YFSETQ. The CDR3 runs 14 residues. CDR3 amino acids: CASTDRASSYEQYF. The CDR3 bases are TGCGCCAGCACGGACAGGGCAAGCTCCTACGAGCAGTACTTC.

The chain couples TRBV5-1 to TRBJ1-3; D is undetermined. The CDR3 has 14 amino acids. V was cut by 0 bases and J by 4 bases, with 8 bases left in between. CDR1 and CDR2 (germline): SGHRS, YFSETQ. This CDR3 reads CASSLDSSGNTIYF. The CDR3 bases are TGCGCCAGCAGCTTGGATTCGTCCGGAAACACCATATATTTT. Looking up the rest from reference TRBV5-1 and TRBJ1-3 gives the full variable domain: KAGVTQTPRYLIKTRGQQVTLSCSPISGHRSVSWYQQTPGQGLQFLFEYFSETQRNKGNFPGRFSGRQFSNSRSEMNVSTLELGDSALYLCASSLDSSGNTIYFGEGSWLTVV.

This clone occurred a few times. This chain joins TRBV5-8 and TRBJ2-7; D not resolved. The CDR3 loop spans 15 amino acids. Trimming removed 4 bases from V and 2 bases from J, with 16 bases in between. The germline CDR1 and CDR2 sequences are SGHTS and YDEGEE. In nucleotides, the CDR3 is TGTGCCAGCAGCCTCGGGTCGGAGCCCCCCTACGAGCAGTACTTC. Amino acids: CASSLGSEPPYEQYF. The full variable domain, its missing parts supplied by reference TRBV5-8 and TRBJ2-7, is EAGVTQSPTHLIKTRGQQATLRCSPISGHTSVYWYQQALGLGLQFLLWYDEGEERNRGNFPPRFSGRQFPNYSSELNVNALELEDSALYLCASSLGSEPPYEQYFGPGTRLTVT.

The chain has TRBV25-1 and TRBJ2-7, with D hard to call. Germline V lookup: CDR1 MGHDK, CDR2 SYGVNS. The length of the CDR3 is 11 residues. Trimming cost V 5 bases and J 5 bases, with 7 bases left between them. CDR3 sequence: CASSSVNEQYF. The CDR3 nucleotides read TGTGCCAGCAGTTCGGTAAACGAGCAGTACTTC.

The rearrangement joins TRBV27 to TRBJ2-5; the D is unclear. This CDR3 contains 12 residues. Germline lookup yields CDR1 MNHEY and CDR2 SMNVEV (reference sequence). Trimming removed 7 bases at V and 5 bases at J, with 11 bases between. CDR3 nucleotide sequence: TGTGCCAGCACCCGGGTGTATGAGACCCAGTACTTC. Residues: CASTRVYETQYF.

This clone has only a few counts. The J gene is TRBJ1-1, the V gene TRBV5-1; tentative D call: TRBD1 (5 bases). The CDR3 totals 14 residues. V was trimmed by 2 bases and J by 0 bases, leaving 8 bases between them. Germline CDR1 is SGHRS and CDR2 is YFSETQ. The CDR3 protein is CASSLRTLNTEAFF. CDR3 sequence (DNA): TGCGCCAGCAGCTTAAGGACACTGAACACTGAAGCTTTCTTT.

This chain joins TRBV5-1 and TRBJ1-1; the match to TRBD1 covers 7 bases. This CDR3 is 15 amino acids long. Trimming removed 4 bases from V and 1 base from J; junction bases left unmatched: 7. CDR1 and CDR2 (germline): SGHRS, YFSETQ. DNA of the CDR3: TGCGCCAGCAGCCCGGATGGACAGGCGAACACTGAAGCTTTCTTT. Translation gives CASSPDGQANTEAFF.

This chain uses TRBV29-1 with TRBJ1-2, with D perhaps TRBD1 (6 bases). V was shortened by 6 bases and J by 7 bases, with 12 bases between the two germline ends. The CDR3 has 11 amino acids. CDR1 and CDR2 (germline): SQVTM, ANQGSEA. This chain's CDR3 is CSVPGDSGYTF. CDR3 DNA sequence: TGCAGCGTCCCAGGGGACTCTGGCTACACCTTC.

This clone was counted between two and nine times. The V gene is TRBV29-1, the J gene TRBJ2-5; no firm D call. The CDR3 consists of 12 residues. V lost 0 bases and J 8 bases, leaving 10 bases between the germline ends. Germline CDR1 is SQVTM and CDR2 is ANQGSEA. The CDR3 nucleotides are TGCAGCGTTGAAGAAGCGCGTCCTACCCAGTACTTC. It translates to CSVEEARPTQYF. The full variable domain, with the rest looked up from reference TRBV29-1 and TRBJ2-5, is SAVISQKPSRDICQRGTSLTIQCQVDSQVTMMFWYRQQPGQSLTLIATANQGSEATYESGFVIDKFPISRPNLTFSTLTVSNMSPEDSSIYLCSVEEARPTQYFGPGTRLLVL.

V is TRBV30 and J is TRBJ2-5, with 14 bases lining up with TRBD2. The CDR3 consists of 15 residues. Looked up from germline, CDR1 is GTSNPN and CDR2 is SVGIG (reference sequence). V was pared by 2 bases and J by 4 bases, with 3 bases of the junction left unmatched. This CDR3 is CAWSPTSGRGETQYF. The CDR3 nucleotides are TGTGCCTGGAGTCCGACTAGCGGGAGGGGAGAGACCCAGTACTTC. The full variable domain, in which reference TRBV30 and TRBJ2-5 provide the parts outside the CDR3, is SQTIHQWPATLVQPVGSPLSLECTVEGTSNPNLYWYRQAAGRGLQLLFYSVGIGQISSEVPQNLSASRPQDRQFILSSKKLLLSDSGFYLCAWSPTSGRGETQYFGPGTRLLVL.

This clone has a handful of counts. The CDR3 spells CASSIVGSSNEQFF. CDR3 DNA sequence: TGTGCCAGCAGTATAGTTGGGAGTAGTAATGAGCAGTTCTTC. The chain links TRBV27 to TRBJ2-1; D might be TRBD2 (5 bases). This CDR3 has 14 amino acids. The germline V gene encodes CDR1 MNHEY and CDR2 SMNVEV (reference sequence). The ends were cut back, 5 bases at V and 7 bases at J, with 15 bases in the middle.

This clone has just a few counts. The V call is TRBV6-5, the J call TRBJ2-7, with a tentative D call TRBD2 (5 bases). CDR3 length: 14 amino acids. V shed 5 bases and J shed 6 bases, with 17 bases lying between them. Germline V gene data show CDR1 as MNHEY and CDR2 as SVGAGI. This CDR3 is CASSRTSTSSEQYF. The CDR3 DNA is TGTGCCAGCAGTCGAACTAGTACGAGTTCCGAGCAGTACTTC.

The chain employs TRBV18 and TRBJ2-7, with 12 bases that match TRBD2. The J segment lost 6 bases and the V segment lost 6 bases, leaving 6 bases of the junction unmatched. The CDR3 covers 14 residues. Germline assignment: CDR1 KGHSH and CDR2 LQKENI. This CDR3 is CASSPGLAGSEQYF. CDR3 coding DNA: TGTGCCAGCTCTCCTGGACTAGCGGGGTCCGAGCAGTACTTC.

In this sample, this clone is medium-sized (0.01 to 0.1%). The J gene is TRBJ2-1, the V gene TRBV12-5; 9 bases fit TRBD1. Germline CDR1 and CDR2: LGHNT and FRNRAP. V dropped 7 bases and J dropped 8; count of bases not matched to a gene: 12. This CDR3 spans 15 amino acids. Here the CDR3 reads CASAFGQGIADEQFF. CDR3 coding DNA: TGTGCTAGTGCCTTTGGACAGGGGATTGCCGATGAGCAGTTCTTC.

The chain joins TRBV30 to TRBJ1-5; D ambiguous. In germline, CDR1 is GTSNPN, CDR2 SVGIG (reference sequence). V was pared by 0 bases and J by 6 bases, with 15 bases between. This CDR3 region has 15 residues. The CDR3 sequence is CAWSVVSGSAQPQHF. In DNA form, the CDR3 reads TGTGCCTGGAGTGTAGTGTCCGGGTCTGCTCAGCCCCAGCATTTT. The variable domain in full, completed from reference TRBV30 and TRBJ1-5, reads SQTIHQWPATLVQPVGSPLSLECTVEGTSNPNLYWYRQAAGRGLQLLFYSVGIGQISSEVPQNLSASRPQDRQFILSSKKLLLSDSGFYLCAWSVVSGSAQPQHFGDGTRLSIL.

This clone was seen a handful of times. The V and J genes are TRBV5-1 and TRBJ2-7, with TRBD1 identical over 7 bases. The CDR3 runs to 12 residues. Trimming at V came to 4 bases and at J to 6 bases, leaving 4 bases not matched to a gene. Germline CDR1 reads SGHRS; CDR2 reads YFSETQ. CDR3 amino acids: CASSTGTAEQYF. The CDR3 coding sequence is TGCGCCAGCAGCACCGGGACAGCCGAGCAGTACTTC.

Only a few counts were recorded for this clone. The chain combines TRBV21-1 with TRBJ1-2; the tabulated D call, TRBD1, remains unverified against the DNA. TRBV21-1 is labeled a pseudogene. This CDR3 has 14 residues. CDR3 nucleotides: TGTGCCAGCAGCAAATACGGCAGGGTCTATGGCTACACCTTC. It yields the protein CASSKYGRVYGYTF.

This clone appeared a few times. The chain recombines TRBV27 with TRBJ1-2; perhaps TRBD1 as D (6 bases). The germline gives CDR1 MNHEY, CDR2 SMNVEV (reference sequence). V lost 1 base and J 0 bases, leaving 12 bases between the germline ends. This CDR3 spans 16 amino acids. The CDR3 coding sequence is TGTGCCAGCAGTTTATGGGCAGGGGCGGCTAACTATGGCTACACCTTC. This translates into CASSLWAGAANYGYTF.

Here the CDR3 DNA reads TGCAGCGTTGAAGGAGGGGGACGGCTCCAAGAGACCCAGTACTTC. This translates into CSVEGGGRLQETQYF. The chain joins TRBV29-1 to TRBJ2-5, with D possibly being TRBD1 (6 bases). In germline, CDR1 is SQVTM, CDR2 ANQGSEA. The ends were cut back, 1 base at V and 1 base at J, with 13 bases in the middle. The CDR3 extends over 15 amino acids.

This clone is judged medium-sized. This rearrangement joins TRBV13 to TRBJ2-7, with TRBD2 matching 13 bases. CDR1 is PRHDT, CDR2 FYEKMQ, per germline (reference sequence). The J segment lost 4 bases and the V segment lost 3 bases, leaving 6 bases of the junction unmatched. The CDR3 runs 16 residues. The CDR3 loop reads CASSFGLAGAGYEQYF. In DNA, the CDR3 is TGTGCCAGCAGCTTCGGACTAGCGGGAGCTGGGTACGAGCAGTACTTC.

The gene calls are TRBV5-4 and TRBJ2-7; 12 bases fit TRBD2. This CDR3 region has 15 residues. Trimming cost V 4 bases and J 2 bases; bases outside gene matches: 4. The V gene's germline CDR1 is SGHNT and CDR2 YYREEE (reference sequence). The CDR3 DNA is TGTGCCAGCAGCCCCTGGACTAGCGGGACCTACGAGCAGTACTTC. Amino acids: CASSPWTSGTYEQYF. Combining the CDR3 with reference TRBV5-4 and TRBJ2-7 gives the whole variable domain ETGVTQSPTHLIKTRGQQVTLRCSSQSGHNTVSWYQQALGQGPQFIFQYYREEENGRGNFPPRFSGLQFPNYSSELNVNALELDDSALYLCASSPWTSGTYEQYFGPGTRLTVT.

The rearrangement joins TRBV27 to TRBJ1-2; D ambiguous. Trimming removed 5 bases from V and 2 bases from J, with 12 bases in between. This CDR3 has 14 residues. Germline values: CDR1 MNHEY, CDR2 SMNVEV (reference sequence). CDR3 residues: CASSKGVGNYGYTF. The CDR3 nucleotides are TGTGCCAGCAGTAAGGGTGTAGGCAACTATGGCTACACCTTC.

This chain connects TRBV30 to TRBJ1-1, with D hard to call. The CDR3 has 12 residues. Trimming left V 4 bases short and J 1 base short, with 7 bases between. Germline V gene data show CDR1 as GTSNPN and CDR2 as SVGIG (reference sequence). CDR3 sequence (DNA): TGTGCCTGGACGACTGCGAACACTGAAGCTTTCTTT. Translating gives CAWTTANTEAFF.

This chain joins TRBV5-1 and TRBJ2-5; 11 positions agree with TRBD2. J lost 4 bases, V lost 1 base, and 3 bases had no gene match. CDR1 is SGHRS and CDR2 is YFSETQ in the germline V gene. The CDR3 length is 15 residues. CDR3: CASSLRLAGGETQYF. The DNA for the CDR3 is TGCGCCAGCAGCTTGAGGCTAGCGGGAGGAGAGACCCAGTACTTC.

This clone has more than one count but fewer than ten. This chain links TRBV6-6 with TRBJ1-2, with 7 positions matching TRBD1. This CDR3 is built from 14 residues. The V gene end was trimmed by 4 bases and the J gene end by 3 bases; junction bases not matched to a gene: 5. Germline CDR1 reads MNHNY; CDR2 reads SVGAGI (reference sequence). CDR3 sequence reads: CASSSPQGYYGYTF. The CDR3 region has the DNA TGTGCCAGCAGTTCCCCACAGGGGTACTATGGCTACACCTTC.

This clone counts as large. This rearrangement joins TRBV5-5 to TRBJ1-1; no clear D gene. CDR1 is SGHKS, CDR2 YYEKEE, per germline (reference sequence). The CDR3 spans 13 residues. V lost 0 bases to trimming and J lost 1 base, with 4 bases between them. The CDR3 region is CASSLEGNTEAFF. CDR3 DNA: TGTGCCAGCAGCTTGGAAGGGAACACTGAAGCTTTCTTT.

This clone was counted between two and nine times. The genes are TRBV2 and TRBJ2-1; D not resolved. The CDR3 consists of 11 residues. Germline CDR1 reads SNHLY; CDR2 reads FYNNEI. Trimming shortened V by 8 bases and J by 2 bases, and 4 bases separated the two germline ends. The CDR3 loop is CASSAYNEQFF. CDR3 nucleotides: TGTGCCAGCTCCGCCTACAATGAGCAGTTCTTC.

By share, this clone counts as medium-sized. V is TRBV5-1 and J is TRBJ2-5; the match to TRBD1 covers 8 bases. The length of the CDR3 is 15 residues. Germline CDR1 and CDR2: SGHRS and YFSETQ. J lost 4 bases, V lost 0 bases, and 5 bases had no gene match. The CDR3 DNA sequence: TGCGCCAGCAGCTTGGGACAGGGGTTGGGAGAGACCCAGTACTTC. Its protein product is CASSLGQGLGETQYF.

In its sample, this clone ranks as medium-sized (0.01 to 0.1%). This rearrangement joins TRBV10-3 to TRBJ2-7; tentatively, D is TRBD2 (5 bases). CDR3 length: 12 residues. Germline V lookup: CDR1 ENHRY, CDR2 SYGVKD. The V end was cut by 2 bases, the J end by 7 bases, with 9 bases between. In DNA form, the CDR3 reads TGTGCCATCAGTGAGCCGGACTGGGAGCAGTACTTC. Its translation: CAISEPDWEQYF.